Presented here are 29 T cell receptor beta chains from one specimen sequenced in a study of T cell responses to AZD1222 COVID-19 vaccine. Only in-frame clones appear in the TCRdb table, and some are missing; sequencing was by immunoSEQ multiplex PCR. In the table there are about 130,000 clones, about 93% of which are singletons. The source material was peripheral blood, sampled 28 days after the second AZD1222 dose. All receptors come from an adult who received the AZD1222 COVID-19 vaccine.

The chain links TRBV12-5 to TRBJ1-3; D is uncertain. Between the trimmed V and J ends, which lost 3 bases and 11 bases, there was a span of 14 bases. The germline V gene encodes CDR1 LGHNT and CDR2 FRNRAP. This CDR3 has 13 residues. The CDR3, as DNA: TGTGCTAGTGGTTTAGCCCGGTCTCGGTCCATATATTTT. Amino acids: CASGLARSRSIYF.

This clone was counted a single time. J is TRBJ2-1 and V is TRBV6-5; TRBD1 agrees at 8 bases. The germline V gene encodes CDR1 MNHEY and CDR2 SVGAGI. The CDR3 contains 14 residues. The V and J ends lost 5 bases and 9 bases, in that order; junction bases with no gene match: 9. CDR3 protein: CASSRDRGNGEQFF. The DNA of the CDR3 is TGTGCCAGCAGTCGAGACAGGGGTAACGGTGAGCAGTTCTTC.

The chain recombines TRBV28 with TRBJ1-5; D not certain. The germline V and J ends were trimmed by 2 bases and 0 bases, with 8 bases remaining between them. Germline-derived CDR1 and CDR2 are MDHEN and SYDVKM. This CDR3 region has 15 residues. The CDR3 DNA follows: TGTGCCAGCAGTTTAGGACGGGGTAGCAATCAGCCCCAGCATTTT. It specifies CASSLGRGSNQPQHF. Filled out from reference TRBV28 and TRBJ1-5, the complete variable domain reads DVKVTQSSRYLVKRTGEKVFLECVQDMDHENMFWYRQDPGLGLRLIYFSYDVKMKEKGDIPEGYSVSREKKERFSLILESASTNQTSMYLCASSLGRGSNQPQHFGDGTRLSIL.

The CDR3 spells CASSSRGLPPDYEQYF. As DNA, the CDR3 is TGTGCCAGCAGTTCCAGGGGCCTGCCCCCGGACTACGAGCAGTACTTC. The chain links TRBV28 to TRBJ2-7; D is perhaps TRBD1 (6 bases). Trimming left V 4 bases short and J 3 bases short, with 19 bases between. Per the germline V gene, CDR1 is MDHEN and CDR2 is SYDVKM. The CDR3 consists of 16 residues.

The chain has TRBV20-1 and TRBJ1-2; D not resolved. Germline assignment: CDR1 DFQATT and CDR2 SNEGSKA (reference sequence). Deletions cut 6 bases from V and 6 bases from J, with 11 bases between. The CDR3 loop spans 11 amino acids. CDR3 region: CSAPTVDGYTF. The CDR3 DNA follows: TGCAGTGCCCCTACCGTCGATGGCTACACCTTC.

V and J are TRBV19 and TRBJ1-2; D may be TRBD1 (6 bases). Germline CDR1 reads LNHDA; CDR2 reads SQIVND (reference sequence). The ends were cut back, 8 bases at V and 3 bases at J, with 16 bases in the middle. The CDR3 consists of 14 residues. The chain's CDR3 is CASRGLGGDYGYTF. In DNA, the CDR3 is TGTGCCAGTCGGGGCTTAGGGGGGGACTATGGCTACACCTTC. Together with reference TRBV19 and TRBJ1-2, the CDR3 gives the full variable domain: DGGITQSPKYLFRKEGQNVTLSCEQNLNHDAMYWYRQDPGQGLRLIYYSQIVNDFQKGDIAEGYSVSREKKESFPLTVTSAQKNPTAFYLCASRGLGGDYGYTFGSGTRLTVV.

The chain is built from TRBV9 and TRBJ1-2; 8 positions match TRBD1. The germline V gene encodes CDR1 SGDLS and CDR2 YYNGEE. The trim removed 4 bases at V and 5 bases at J, leaving 16 bases unmatched. CDR3 size: 17 residues. CDR3 loop: CASSYTFMSGGDYGYTF. The CDR3 DNA follows: TGTGCCAGCAGCTATACTTTTATGTCAGGGGGCGATTATGGCTACACCTTC. The variable domain in full, completed from reference TRBV9 and TRBJ1-2, reads DSGVTQTPKHLITATGQRVTLRCSPRSGDLSVYWYQQSLDQGLQFLIQYYNGEERAKGNILERFSAQQFPDLHSELNLSSLELGDSALYFCASSYTFMSGGDYGYTFGSGTRLTVV.

The rearrangement joins TRBV6-2 or TRBV6-3 to TRBJ1-4; possibly TRBD1 for D (5 bases). From germline, CDR1 is MNHEY and CDR2 SVGEGT. There are 15 residues in the CDR3. With 4 bases removed from V and 4 bases from J, the gap between germline ends came to 13 bases. CDR3 nucleotides: TGTGCCAGCAGTTTGGTTCGGGGGATTAATGAAAAACTGTTTTTT. It translates to CASSLVRGINEKLFF.

The chain has TRBV18 and TRBJ2-3; 9 bases map to TRBD1. Germline CDR1 KGHSH, CDR2 LQKENI. The CDR3 is 15 residues long. Unmatched junction bases numbered 9, after V lost 6 bases and J lost 5 bases. In nucleotides, the CDR3 is TGTGCCAGCTCCTCCGGGACAGGGTCTGGAGATACGCAGTATTTT. Amino acid sequence: CASSSGTGSGDTQYF.

This sequence joins TRBV15 and TRBJ1-5, with 8 bases matching TRBD1. V lost 0 bases and J lost 8; bases outside the gene matches: 6. Germline CDR1 is LNHNV and CDR2 is YYDKDF (reference sequence). This CDR3 region has 15 residues. The CDR3 region is CATSRDTGGLKPQHF. The CDR3 DNA is TGTGCCACCAGCAGAGACACAGGGGGGCTCAAGCCCCAGCATTTT.

The chain recombines TRBV18 with TRBJ1-4; no reliable D call. CDR1 is KGHSH, CDR2 LQKENI, per germline. The V end was cut by 2 bases, the J end by 6 bases, with 16 bases between. The CDR3 is made up of 16 amino acids. CDR3: CASSPFRLSRDEKLFF. DNA for the CDR3: TGTGCCAGCTCACCATTTCGGCTTTCCCGGGATGAAAAACTGTTTTTT.

This clone was found once. J is TRBJ1-5 and V is TRBV2, with TRBD1 identical over 9 bases. CDR3 length: 17 residues. In germline, CDR1 is SNHLY, CDR2 FYNNEI. V shed 9 bases and J 4 bases; nucleotides not matched to a gene: 16. CDR3 loop: CASGDPGQGWGNQPQHF. CDR3 coding DNA: TGTGCCAGTGGGGATCCGGGACAGGGTTGGGGAAATCAGCCCCAGCATTTT.

The chain couples TRBV27 to TRBJ1-5; no firm D call. Trimming stripped 1 base from V and 7 bases from J, with 8 bases between. The CDR3 has 13 amino acids. CDR1 and CDR2 (germline): MNHEY, SMNVEV (reference sequence). CDR3 loop: CASSLLKGQPQHF. The CDR3 DNA is TGTGCCAGCAGTTTATTGAAGGGACAGCCCCAGCATTTT.

J is TRBJ1-3 and V is TRBV30, with 7 bases lining up with TRBD1. Germline trimming cut 0 bases from V and 7 bases from J; bases unmatched to any gene: 3. The CDR3 sequence is 13 residues long. Per the germline V gene, CDR1 is GTSNPN and CDR2 is SVGIG (reference sequence). CDR3 nucleotide sequence: TGTGCCTGGAGTGTAACAGGGGTGAACACCATATATTTT. Residues: CAWSVTGVNTIYF. Looking up the rest from reference TRBV30 and TRBJ1-3 gives the full variable domain: SQTIHQWPATLVQPVGSPLSLECTVEGTSNPNLYWYRQAAGRGLQLLFYSVGIGQISSEVPQNLSASRPQDRQFILSSKKLLLSDSGFYLCAWSVTGVNTIYFGEGSWLTVV.

The chain employs TRBV9 and TRBJ2-3, with D unresolved. The CDR3 runs to 14 residues. Trimming pared 2 bases from V and 2 bases from J, leaving 9 bases between. The germline V gene has CDR1 SGDLS and CDR2 YYNGEE. The CDR3 DNA is TGTGCCAGCAGCGTCGATACCTCCACAGATACGCAGTATTTT. Its protein product is CASSVDTSTDTQYF.

CDR3 nucleotide sequence: TGCGCCAGCAGCTTGCGCCCCGCCGAAAAACTGTTTTTT. Translated: CASSLRPAEKLFF. The V call is TRBV5-1, the J call TRBJ1-4; D uncertain. The CDR3 is made up of 13 amino acids. From germline, CDR1 is SGHRS and CDR2 YFSETQ. The ends were cut back, 1 base at V and 8 bases at J, with 9 bases in the middle.

The chain employs TRBV19 and TRBJ2-7; 9 positions agree with TRBD1. V was pared by 10 bases and J by 3 bases, with 7 bases of the junction left unmatched. Per the germline V gene, CDR1 is LNHDA and CDR2 is SQIVND (reference sequence). The CDR3 covers 13 residues. The DNA for the CDR3 is TGTGCCATCAAAGGGACAGGGTACTACGAGCAGTACTTC. Its translation is CAIKGTGYYEQYF.

The rearrangement joins TRBV4-1 to TRBJ2-3; D tentatively reads TRBD1 or TRBD2 (5 bases each). The germline V gene has CDR1 MGHRA and CDR2 YSYEKL. V was clipped by 4 bases and J by 1 base, with 12 bases between them. The CDR3 contains 15 residues. CDR3 region: CASSPDPGRTDTQYF. In nucleotides, the CDR3 is TGCGCCAGCAGCCCCGACCCGGGACGCACAGATACGCAGTATTTT.

The chain has TRBV4-3 and TRBJ1-5, with D uncertain. This CDR3 contains 14 residues. Trimming shortened V by 0 bases and J by 7 bases, and 10 bases separated the two germline ends. The germline gives CDR1 LGHNA, CDR2 YSLEER. The CDR3 region has the DNA TGCGCCAGCAGCCAAGATAGGTATGGGCAGCCCCAGCATTTT. Translation: CASSQDRYGQPQHF.

The rearrangement joins TRBV27 to TRBJ1-1; the match to TRBD1 covers 8 bases. V dropped 4 bases and J dropped 1; count of bases not matched to a gene: 5. The length of the CDR3 is 15 residues. CDR1 and CDR2 (germline): MNHEY, SMNVEV (reference sequence). CDR3 nucleotide sequence: TGTGCCAGCAGTTCGGGGGGGACAGGGAACACTGAAGCTTTCTTT. Residues: CASSSGGTGNTEAFF.

The genes are TRBV3-1 (or the pseudogene TRBV3-2) and TRBJ1-2; D gene ambiguous. Trimming cost V 0 bases and J 4 bases, with 9 bases left between them. CDR1 and CDR2 from the germline V gene are LGHDT and YNNKEL (reference sequence). This CDR3 has 14 residues. CDR3: CASSQEGSGYGYTF. In DNA, the CDR3 is TGTGCCAGCAGCCAAGAAGGCAGTGGCTATGGCTACACCTTC.

The CDR3 is CASGGTGQLNTEAFF. In DNA form, the CDR3 reads TGCGCCAGCGGGGGGACGGGACAACTGAACACTGAAGCTTTCTTT. The V and J genes are TRBV10-1 and TRBJ1-1; a weak D match, TRBD1 (6 bases). Trimming removed 8 bases at V and 0 bases at J, with 16 bases between. The CDR3 runs 15 residues. In germline, CDR1 is WNHNN, CDR2 SYGVQD (reference sequence).

The rearrangement links TRBV5-8 to TRBJ1-5; weak D call: TRBD1 (5 bases). Trimming took 1 base from V and 0 from J, leaving 11 bases between them. The germline gives CDR1 SGHTS, CDR2 YDEGEE. This CDR3 is built from 16 residues. The CDR3 nucleotides read TGTGCCAGCAGCTTGCGGGGACGGAGTAGCAATCAGCCCCAGCATTTT. This translates into CASSLRGRSSNQPQHF.

The rearrangement uses TRBV7-2 and TRBJ2-5; no definite D call. Between the trimmed V and J ends, which lost 0 bases and 8 bases, there was a span of 13 bases. CDR1 SGHTA and CDR2 FQGNSA come from the germline V gene. The CDR3 runs 14 residues. CDR3 nucleotide sequence: TGTGCCAGCAGCTTAGCCACGTTTACGCGAACCCAGTACTTC. Residues: CASSLATFTRTQYF.

The gene calls are TRBV4-1 and TRBJ1-6; D is unresolved. CDR3 length equals 16 residues. Trimming cost V 1 base and J 7 bases, with 14 bases left between them. CDR1 is MGHRA and CDR2 is YSYEKL in the germline V gene. In nucleotides, the CDR3 is TGCGCCAGCAGCCAAGGAAACGGACGGGGAAATTCACCCCTCCACTTT. This codes for CASSQGNGRGNSPLHF.

V and J are TRBV27 and TRBJ1-2, with D tentatively TRBD1 (5 bases). Germline values: CDR1 MNHEY, CDR2 SMNVEV (reference sequence). The CDR3 consists of 14 residues. The V gene lost 2 bases and the J gene lost 7 bases, with 14 bases spanning the gap. The CDR3 region has the DNA TGTGCCAGCAGTTTAAGGGGAGATGGGGTTGGCTACACCTTC. Translating gives CASSLRGDGVGYTF.

The DNA of the CDR3 is TGTGCCAGCAGCTTAGACAGGGACCAAGAGACCCAGTACTTC. Residues: CASSLDRDQETQYF. The chain couples TRBV7-9 to TRBJ2-5; weak D call: TRBD1 (6 bases). Trimming left V 1 base short and J 0 bases short, with 6 bases between. The CDR3 has 14 amino acids. Looked up from germline, CDR1 is SEHNR and CDR2 is FQNEAQ (reference sequence). Using reference TRBV7-9 and TRBJ2-5 for the parts outside the CDR3, the full variable domain is DTGVSQNPRHKITKRGQNVTFRCDPISEHNRLYWYRQTLGQGPEFLTYFQNEAQLEKSRLLSDRFSAERPKGSFSTLEIQRTEQGDSAMYLCASSLDRDQETQYFGPGTRLLVL.

The V call is TRBV5-4, the J call TRBJ2-1; D is uncertain. CDR3 size: 16 residues. Trimming removed 0 bases from V and 4 bases from J, with 14 bases in between. Germline loops: CDR1 SGHNT, CDR2 YYREEE (reference sequence). The CDR3 region is CASSLAGSGNYNEQFF. The DNA of the CDR3 is TGTGCCAGCAGCTTGGCCGGTAGTGGCAATTACAATGAGCAGTTCTTC.

This clone showed up just once. The V call is TRBV25-1, the J call TRBJ1-2, with TRBD1 matching 8 bases. Germline lookup yields CDR1 MGHDK and CDR2 SYGVNS. The CDR3 loop spans 16 amino acids. The J segment lost 3 bases and the V segment lost 1 base, leaving 7 bases of the junction unmatched. CDR3 amino acids: CASSEFRTGGDYGYTF. In DNA form, the CDR3 reads TGTGCCAGCAGTGAATTTCGCACAGGGGGGGACTATGGCTACACCTTC.